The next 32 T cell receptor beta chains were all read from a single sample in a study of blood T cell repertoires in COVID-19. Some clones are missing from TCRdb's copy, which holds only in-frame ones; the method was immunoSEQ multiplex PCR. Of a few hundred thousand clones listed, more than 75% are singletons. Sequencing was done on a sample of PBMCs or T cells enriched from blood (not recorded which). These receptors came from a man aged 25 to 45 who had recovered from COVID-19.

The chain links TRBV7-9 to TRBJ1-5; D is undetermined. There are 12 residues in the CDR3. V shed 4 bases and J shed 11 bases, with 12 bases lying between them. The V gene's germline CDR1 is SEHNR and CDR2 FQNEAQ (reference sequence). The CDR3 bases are TGTGCCAGCAGCTCCTATTTGGGCGCCCAGCATTTT. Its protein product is CASSSYLGAQHF.

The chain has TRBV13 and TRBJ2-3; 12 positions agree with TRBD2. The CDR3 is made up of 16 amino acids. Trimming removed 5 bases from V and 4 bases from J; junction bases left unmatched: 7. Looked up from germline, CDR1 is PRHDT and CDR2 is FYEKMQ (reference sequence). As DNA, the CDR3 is TGTGCCAGCAGCGTTCTAGCGGGAGGGCGTGCAGATACGCAGTATTTT. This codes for CASSVLAGGRADTQYF.

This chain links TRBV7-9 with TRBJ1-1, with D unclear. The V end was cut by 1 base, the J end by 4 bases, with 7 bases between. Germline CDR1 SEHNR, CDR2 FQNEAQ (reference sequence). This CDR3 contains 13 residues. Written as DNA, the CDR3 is TGTGCCAGCAGCTTAGAGATCGGCACTGAAGCTTTCTTT. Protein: CASSLEIGTEAFF.

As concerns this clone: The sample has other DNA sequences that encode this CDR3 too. Here the CDR3 DNA reads TGCGCCAGCAGCCAAGATCCCGGGTCCCATGGCTACACCTTC. Translated: CASSQDPGSHGYTF. The rearrangement uses TRBV4-1 and TRBJ1-2; D unresolved. CDR1 is MGHRA, CDR2 YSYEKL, per germline. This CDR3 spans 14 amino acids. Between the trimmed V and J ends, which lost 0 bases and 6 bases, there was a span of 11 bases.

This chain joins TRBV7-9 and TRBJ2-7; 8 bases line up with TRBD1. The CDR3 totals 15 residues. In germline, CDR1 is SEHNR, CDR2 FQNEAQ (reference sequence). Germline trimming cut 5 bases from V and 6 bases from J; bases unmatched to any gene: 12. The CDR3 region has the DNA TGTGCCAGCAGCCTAGGGGGGACAGGCGGTATCGAGCAGTACTTC. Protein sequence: CASSLGGTGGIEQYF.

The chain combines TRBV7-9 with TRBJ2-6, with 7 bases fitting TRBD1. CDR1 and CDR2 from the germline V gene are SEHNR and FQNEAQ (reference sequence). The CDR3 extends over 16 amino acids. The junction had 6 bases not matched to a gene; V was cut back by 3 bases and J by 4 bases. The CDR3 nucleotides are TGTGCCAGCAGCTTCATAACAGGGGCCGGGGCCAACGTCCTGACTTTC. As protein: CASSFITGAGANVLTF.

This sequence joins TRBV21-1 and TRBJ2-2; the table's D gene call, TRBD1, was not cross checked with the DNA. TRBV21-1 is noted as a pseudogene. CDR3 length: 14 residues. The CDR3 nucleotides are TGTGCCAGCCGCCCGGACAGTAACACCGGGGAGCTGTTTTTT. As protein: CASRPDSNTGELFF.

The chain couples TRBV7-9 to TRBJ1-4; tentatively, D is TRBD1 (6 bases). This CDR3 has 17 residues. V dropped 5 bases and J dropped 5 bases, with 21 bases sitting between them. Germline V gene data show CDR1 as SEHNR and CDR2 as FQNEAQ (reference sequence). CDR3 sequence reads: CASSQSPGTTRNEKLFF. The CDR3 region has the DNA TGTGCCAGCAGCCAATCCCCCGGGACAACCCGGAATGAAAAACTGTTTTTT. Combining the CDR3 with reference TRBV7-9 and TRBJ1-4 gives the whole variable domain DTGVSQNPRHKITKRGQNVTFRCDPISEHNRLYWYRQTLGQGPEFLTYFQNEAQLEKSRLLSDRFSAERPKGSFSTLEIQRTEQGDSAMYLCASSQSPGTTRNEKLFFGSGTQLSVL.

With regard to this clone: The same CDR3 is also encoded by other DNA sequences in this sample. The chain's CDR3 is CASSFTDYNEQFF. The CDR3 nucleotides read TGTGCCAGCAGCTTCACAGATTACAATGAGCAGTTCTTC. The rearrangement joins TRBV5-4 to TRBJ2-1; D is undetermined. The germline V gene has CDR1 SGHNT and CDR2 YYREEE (reference sequence). Trimming removed 2 bases at V and 4 bases at J, with 7 bases between. The CDR3 is 13 amino acids.

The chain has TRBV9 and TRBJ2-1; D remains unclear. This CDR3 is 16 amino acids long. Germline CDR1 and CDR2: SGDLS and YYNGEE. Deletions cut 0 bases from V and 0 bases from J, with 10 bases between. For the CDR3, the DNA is TGTGCCAGCAGCGTAGTTGCGGAGAGCTCCTACAATGAGCAGTTCTTC. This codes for CASSVVAESSYNEQFF.

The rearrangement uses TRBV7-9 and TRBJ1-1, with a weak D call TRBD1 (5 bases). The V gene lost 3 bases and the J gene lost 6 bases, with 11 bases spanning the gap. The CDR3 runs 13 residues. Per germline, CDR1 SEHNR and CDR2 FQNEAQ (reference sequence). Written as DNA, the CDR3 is TGTGCCAGCAGCTTGGGGGACTCGTCTGAAGCTTTCTTT. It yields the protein CASSLGDSSEAFF. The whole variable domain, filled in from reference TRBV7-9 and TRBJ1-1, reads DTGVSQNPRHKITKRGQNVTFRCDPISEHNRLYWYRQTLGQGPEFLTYFQNEAQLEKSRLLSDRFSAERPKGSFSTLEIQRTEQGDSAMYLCASSLGDSSEAFFGQGTRLTVV.

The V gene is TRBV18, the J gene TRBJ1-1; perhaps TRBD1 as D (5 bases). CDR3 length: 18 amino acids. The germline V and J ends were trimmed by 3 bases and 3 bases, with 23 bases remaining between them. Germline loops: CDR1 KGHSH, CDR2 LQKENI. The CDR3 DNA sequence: TGTGCCAGCTCACCCTTTCGTATTTCTCGGGGGGAGGACACTGAAGCTTTCTTT. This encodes CASSPFRISRGEDTEAFF.

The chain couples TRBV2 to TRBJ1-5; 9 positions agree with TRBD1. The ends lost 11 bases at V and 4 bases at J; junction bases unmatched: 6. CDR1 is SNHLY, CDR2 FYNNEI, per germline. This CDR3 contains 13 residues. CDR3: CARGGQGNQPQHF. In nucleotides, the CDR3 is TGTGCCCGGGGGGGACAGGGAAATCAGCCCCAGCATTTT.

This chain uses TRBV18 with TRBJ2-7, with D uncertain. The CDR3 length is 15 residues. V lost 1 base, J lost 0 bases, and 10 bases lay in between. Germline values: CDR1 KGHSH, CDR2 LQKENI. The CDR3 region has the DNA TGTGCCAGCTCACCACTCCCCTGGAGCTCCTACGAGCAGTACTTC. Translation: CASSPLPWSSYEQYF.

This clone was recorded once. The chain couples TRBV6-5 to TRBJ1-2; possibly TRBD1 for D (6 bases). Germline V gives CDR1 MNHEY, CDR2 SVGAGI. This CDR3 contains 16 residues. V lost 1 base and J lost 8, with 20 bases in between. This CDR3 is CASSYFPRRGAGGYTF. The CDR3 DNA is TGTGCCAGCAGTTACTTCCCCCGGCGGGGGGCGGGAGGCTACACCTTC.

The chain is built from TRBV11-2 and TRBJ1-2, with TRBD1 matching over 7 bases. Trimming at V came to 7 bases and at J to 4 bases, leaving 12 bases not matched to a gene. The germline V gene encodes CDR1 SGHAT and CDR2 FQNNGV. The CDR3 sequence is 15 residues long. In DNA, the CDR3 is TGTGCCAGCACCCCATTAAGGGGGCAGTCCTATGGCTACACCTTC. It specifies CASTPLRGQSYGYTF.

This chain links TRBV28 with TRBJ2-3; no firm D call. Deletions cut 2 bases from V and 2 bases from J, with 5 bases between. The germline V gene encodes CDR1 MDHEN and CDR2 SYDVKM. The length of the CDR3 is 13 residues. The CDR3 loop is CASSLTPTDTQYF. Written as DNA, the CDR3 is TGTGCCAGCAGTTTAACTCCCACAGATACGCAGTATTTT.

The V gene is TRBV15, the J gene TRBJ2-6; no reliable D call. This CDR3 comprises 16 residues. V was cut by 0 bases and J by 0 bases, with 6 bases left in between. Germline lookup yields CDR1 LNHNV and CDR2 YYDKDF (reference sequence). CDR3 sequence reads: CATSRDGPSGANVLTF. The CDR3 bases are TGTGCCACCAGCAGAGATGGCCCCTCTGGGGCCAACGTCCTGACTTTC. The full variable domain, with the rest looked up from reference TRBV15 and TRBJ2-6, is DAMVIQNPRYQVTQFGKPVTLSCSQTLNHNVMYWYQQKSSQAPKLLFHYYDKDFNNEADTPDNFQSRRPNTSFCFLDIRSPGLGDTAMYLCATSRDGPSGANVLTFGAGSRLTVL.

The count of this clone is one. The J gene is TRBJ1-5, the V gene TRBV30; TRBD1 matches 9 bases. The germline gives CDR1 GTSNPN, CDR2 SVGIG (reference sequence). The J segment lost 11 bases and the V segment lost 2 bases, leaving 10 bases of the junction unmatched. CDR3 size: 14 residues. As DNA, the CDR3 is TGTGCCTGGAGTTTCGGACAGGGGCTAGGGGCCCAGCATTTT. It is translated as CAWSFGQGLGAQHF.

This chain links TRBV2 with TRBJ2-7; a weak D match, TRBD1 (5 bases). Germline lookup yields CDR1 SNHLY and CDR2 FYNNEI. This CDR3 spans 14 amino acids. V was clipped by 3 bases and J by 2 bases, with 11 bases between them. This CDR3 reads CASSDRAGTYEQYF. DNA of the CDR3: TGTGCCAGCAGTGACAGGGCCGGAACCTACGAGCAGTACTTC.

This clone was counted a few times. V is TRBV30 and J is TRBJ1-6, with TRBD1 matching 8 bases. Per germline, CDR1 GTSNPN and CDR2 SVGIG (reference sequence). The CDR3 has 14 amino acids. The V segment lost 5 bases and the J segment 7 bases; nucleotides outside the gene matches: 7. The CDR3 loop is CAWGIRGPNSPLHF. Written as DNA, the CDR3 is TGTGCCTGGGGGATCAGGGGGCCGAATTCACCCCTCCACTTT.

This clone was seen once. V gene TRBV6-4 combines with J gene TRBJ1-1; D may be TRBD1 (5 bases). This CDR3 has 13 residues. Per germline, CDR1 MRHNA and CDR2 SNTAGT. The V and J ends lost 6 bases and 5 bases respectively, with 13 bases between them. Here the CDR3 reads CASRGQLGTEAFF. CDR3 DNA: TGTGCCAGCAGAGGACAATTAGGGACTGAAGCTTTCTTT.

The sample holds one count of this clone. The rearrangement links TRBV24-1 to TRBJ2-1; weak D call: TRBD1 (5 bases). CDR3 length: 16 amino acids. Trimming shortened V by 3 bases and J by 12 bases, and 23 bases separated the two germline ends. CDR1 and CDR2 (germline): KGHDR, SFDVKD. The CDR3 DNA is TGTGCCACCAGTGATCCCCCCGGTGGGGCGAATCTCGTGCAGTTCTTC. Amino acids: CATSDPPGGANLVQFF.

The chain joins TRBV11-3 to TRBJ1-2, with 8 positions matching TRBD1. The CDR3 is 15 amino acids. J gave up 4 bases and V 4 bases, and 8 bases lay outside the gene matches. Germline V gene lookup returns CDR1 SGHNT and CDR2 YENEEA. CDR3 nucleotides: TGTGCCAGCAGCTCCGACAGGGGATGGGGCTATGGCTACACCTTC. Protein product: CASSSDRGWGYGYTF.

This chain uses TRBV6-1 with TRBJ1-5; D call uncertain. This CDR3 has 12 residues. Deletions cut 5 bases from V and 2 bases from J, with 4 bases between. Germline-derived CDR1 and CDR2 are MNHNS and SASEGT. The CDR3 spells CASSRGNQPQHF. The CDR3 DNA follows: TGTGCCAGCAGTCGGGGCAATCAGCCCCAGCATTTT.

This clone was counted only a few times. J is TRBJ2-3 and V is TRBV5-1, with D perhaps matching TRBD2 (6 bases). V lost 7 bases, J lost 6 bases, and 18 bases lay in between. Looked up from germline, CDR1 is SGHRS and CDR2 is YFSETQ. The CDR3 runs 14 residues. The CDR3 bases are TGCGCCAGCCACTCAGGGACTGCTAAGGATACGCAGTATTTT. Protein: CASHSGTAKDTQYF.

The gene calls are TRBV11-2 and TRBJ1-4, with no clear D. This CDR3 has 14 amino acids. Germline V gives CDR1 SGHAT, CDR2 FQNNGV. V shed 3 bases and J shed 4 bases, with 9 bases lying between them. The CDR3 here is CASSFEQNNEKLFF. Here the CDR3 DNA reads TGTGCCAGCAGCTTTGAACAGAATAATGAAAAACTGTTTTTT.

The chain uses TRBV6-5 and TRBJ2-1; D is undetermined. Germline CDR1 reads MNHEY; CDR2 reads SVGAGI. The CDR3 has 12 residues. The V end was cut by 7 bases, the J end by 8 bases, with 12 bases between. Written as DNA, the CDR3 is TGTGCCAGCACCTCCCGGGTAGATGAGCAGTTCTTC. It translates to CASTSRVDEQFF.

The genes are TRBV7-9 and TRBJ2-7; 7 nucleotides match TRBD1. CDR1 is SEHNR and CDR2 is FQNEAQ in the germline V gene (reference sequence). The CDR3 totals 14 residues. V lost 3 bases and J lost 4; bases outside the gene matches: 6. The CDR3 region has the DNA TGTGCCAGCAGCTTGGGTAGGGGGCCGTACGAGCAGTACTTC. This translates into CASSLGRGPYEQYF.

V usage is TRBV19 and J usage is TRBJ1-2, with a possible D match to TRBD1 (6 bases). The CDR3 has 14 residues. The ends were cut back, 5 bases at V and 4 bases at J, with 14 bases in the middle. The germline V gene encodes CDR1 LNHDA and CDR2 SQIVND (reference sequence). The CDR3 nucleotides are TGTGCCAGTAGTGTAGCGGGGGGCGCCTATGGCTACACCTTC. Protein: CASSVAGGAYGYTF. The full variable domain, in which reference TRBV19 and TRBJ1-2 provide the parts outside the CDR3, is DGGITQSPKYLFRKEGQNVTLSCEQNLNHDAMYWYRQDPGQGLRLIYYSQIVNDFQKGDIAEGYSVSREKKESFPLTVTSAQKNPTAFYLCASSVAGGAYGYTFGSGTRLTVV.

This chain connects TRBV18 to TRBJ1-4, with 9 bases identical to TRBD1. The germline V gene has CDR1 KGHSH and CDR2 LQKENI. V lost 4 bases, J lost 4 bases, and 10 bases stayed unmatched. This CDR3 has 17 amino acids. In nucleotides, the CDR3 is TGTGCCAGCTCACGTCTCGGACAGGGGCCTCTTAATGAAAAACTGTTTTTT. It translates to CASSRLGQGPLNEKLFF.

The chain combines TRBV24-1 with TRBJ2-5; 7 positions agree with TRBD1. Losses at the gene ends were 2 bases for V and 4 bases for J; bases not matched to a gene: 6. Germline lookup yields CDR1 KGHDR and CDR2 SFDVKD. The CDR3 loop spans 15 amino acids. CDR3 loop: CATSDYRDSGETQYF. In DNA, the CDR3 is TGTGCCACCAGTGATTACCGGGACAGCGGAGAGACCCAGTACTTC.